These 8 T cell receptor beta chains came from one sample sequenced in a study of spatial heterogeneity in lung cancer. MiXCR, applied by TCRdb to the 5' RACE reads, yields one record per CDR3 protein. Here the sample spans 40,000 to 45,000 distinct CDR3 sequences, about 13% being singletons. Time point here: sample taken at primary tumor resection. In each case, whole RNA from tumor, nontumor lung or frozen PBMC was sequenced unsorted. The sequences come from PBMCs, collected at surgery. The receptors were gathered from a male donor with early-stage non-small cell lung cancer.

This clonotype came up many times. The chain is built from TRBV6-5 and TRBJ1-6; D is ambiguous. The V end lost 2 bases, the J end lost 5 bases, and 7 bases lay between the germline ends. The germline CDR1 and CDR2 sequences are MNHEY and SVGAGI. The CDR3 runs to 14 residues. Written as DNA, the CDR3 is TGTGCCAGCAGTTACGGGGTTCATAATTCACCCCTCCACTTT. It translates to CASSYGVHNSPLHF.

This sequence joins TRBV6-6 and TRBJ2-1; D ambiguous. There are 16 residues in the CDR3. The germline gives CDR1 MNHNY, CDR2 SVGAGI (reference sequence). With 0 bases removed from V and 4 bases from J, the gap between germline ends came to 13 bases. Here the CDR3 reads CASSYSAGSTYNEQFF. The CDR3 DNA follows: TGTGCCAGCAGTTACTCGGCAGGAAGTACGTACAATGAGCAGTTCTTC.

This clonotype was counted between two and nine times. The V and J genes are TRBV7-9 and TRBJ2-7; D is undetermined. This CDR3 has 13 amino acids. V lost 4 bases and J 6 bases, leaving 13 bases between the germline ends. Germline V CDR1 and CDR2: SEHNR, FQNEAQ (reference sequence). CDR3 coding DNA: TGTGCCAGCAGCTCCGAGGCGGTCCGCGAGCAGTACTTC. Its translation: CASSSEAVREQYF.

This chain links TRBV5-4 with TRBJ2-3; 11 nucleotides align to TRBD2. With V trimmed by 2 bases and J by 6 bases, 5 bases remained unmatched. Germline CDR1 and CDR2: SGHNT and YYREEE (reference sequence). This CDR3 contains 15 residues. CDR3 region: CASSFSGGAWDTQYF. CDR3 nucleotide sequence: TGTGCCAGCAGCTTTAGCGGGGGGGCGTGGGATACGCAGTATTTT.

This clonotype has only a few counts. The CDR3 is CSARDHTGENYEQYF. Written as DNA, the CDR3 is TGCAGTGCTAGAGATCACACAGGGGAGAACTACGAGCAGTACTTC. The chain employs TRBV20-1 and TRBJ2-7; 7 bases map to TRBD1. The germline V gene has CDR1 DFQATT and CDR2 SNEGSKA (reference sequence). V lost 0 bases and J lost 3; bases outside the gene matches: 8. This CDR3 contains 15 residues.

This clonotype was seen a few times. The chain links TRBV6-5 to TRBJ1-6; D possibly corresponds to TRBD1 (5 bases). V lost 5 bases to trimming and J lost 10 bases, with 18 bases between them. Germline-derived CDR1 and CDR2 are MNHEY and SVGAGI. This CDR3 region has 15 residues. Written as DNA, the CDR3 is TGTGCCAGCAGTCCGGGGGAGGGAACATGGTCACCCCTCCACTTT. Translation gives CASSPGEGTWSPLHF.

This clonotype showed up many times. This chain uses TRBV6-2 or TRBV6-3 with TRBJ2-2; 9 bases are shared with TRBD2. CDR1 is MNHEY and CDR2 is SVGEGT in the germline V gene. This CDR3 comprises 18 residues. J gave up 7 bases and V 3 bases, and 15 bases lay outside the gene matches. CDR3 residues: CASSYDRAIAGAGGELFF. CDR3 bases: TGTGCCAGCAGTTATGACAGAGCTATAGCGGGAGCGGGCGGGGAGCTGTTTTTT.

The V and J genes are TRBV15 and TRBJ2-3; D gene uncertain. Germline values: CDR1 LNHNV, CDR2 YYDKDF (reference sequence). Between the trimmed V and J ends, which lost 1 base and 2 bases, there was a span of 10 bases. This CDR3 spans 15 amino acids. CDR3 amino acids: CATSRGDASTDTQYF. CDR3 DNA sequence: TGTGCCACCAGCAGAGGAGACGCTTCCACAGATACGCAGTATTTT.